The 14 T cell receptor beta chains below all came from one sample that was sequenced in a study of regulatory T cells in long-lasting Graves disease. As for time point: persistent/refractory GD, antithyroid drugs over 5 years with positive TRAb. Generation of the TCR library employed RNA extracted from PBMCs. iRepertoire HTBI primers and Arm-PCR of CDR3 regions built TCR beta libraries. Each CDR3 protein is one row after TCRdb ran MiXCR on the multiplex PCR reads. The sample includes 310,000 or so distinct CDR3 sequences, about 20% seen only once; the top ten take approximately 31%. The sample in question was peripheral blood mononuclear cells (PBMCs), obtained when the disease was refractory, from a patient treated with antithyroid drugs. These receptors came from a female donor with Graves disease.

This clonotype was counted at least ten times. The chain couples TRBV20-1 to TRBJ1-5; the D is unclear. The CDR3 totals 14 residues. V lost 0 bases and J lost 3, with 9 bases in between. Germline CDR1 is DFQATT and CDR2 is SNEGSKA (reference sequence). CDR3 region: CSARDKGNNQPQHF. The CDR3 DNA sequence: TGCAGTGCTAGAGATAAGGGAAACAATCAGCCCCAGCATTTT.

This clonotype appeared many times. The gene calls are TRBV5-1 and TRBJ1-5; tentative D call: TRBD1 (6 bases). V lost 4 bases, J lost 3 bases, and 14 bases lay in between. The CDR3 sequence is 15 residues long. CDR1 is SGHRS, CDR2 YFSETQ, per germline. The CDR3: CASSPQGTVNQPQHF. For the CDR3, the DNA is TGCGCCAGCAGCCCTCAGGGGACGGTCAATCAGCCCCAGCATTTT.

There are many counts of this clonotype. V usage is TRBV3-1 and J usage is TRBJ1-2; no firm D call. Germline CDR1 is LGHDT and CDR2 is YNNKEL (reference sequence). With 4 bases removed from V and 6 bases from J, the gap between germline ends came to 18 bases. This CDR3 is built from 15 residues. The CDR3 DNA is TGTGCCAGCAGCCCCCGAGGCAGGCTCTTCAATGGCTACACCTTC. It is translated as CASSPRGRLFNGYTF.

This clonotype was seen at least ten times. The V call is TRBV3-1, the J call TRBJ1-1; D uncertain. Germline V gene sequence: CDR1 LGHDT, CDR2 YNNKEL (reference sequence). CDR3 size: 11 residues. V lost 1 base to trimming and J lost 10 bases, with 7 bases between them. The CDR3 bases are TGTGCCAGCAGCCAAGGGTCGGGAGCTTTCTTT. Amino acid sequence: CASSQGSGAFF.

The sample holds many counts of this clonotype. The V and J genes are TRBV30 and TRBJ1-2; perhaps TRBD1 as D (6 bases). This CDR3 spans 12 amino acids. Looked up from germline, CDR1 is GTSNPN and CDR2 is SVGIG (reference sequence). Trimming pared 5 bases from V and 6 bases from J, leaving 13 bases between. Here the CDR3 reads CAWGGGLNGYTF. As DNA, the CDR3 is TGTGCCTGGGGGGGGGGGCTGAATGGCTACACCTTC.

V gene TRBV9 combines with J gene TRBJ2-1; maybe TRBD2 (5 bases). Trimming left V 2 bases short and J 7 bases short, with 13 bases between. The CDR3 length is 14 residues. Germline loops: CDR1 SGDLS, CDR2 YYNGEE. In DNA, the CDR3 is TGTGCCAGCAGCGTCCGGGAACCGGTAAATGAGCAGTTCTTC. Its translation: CASSVREPVNEQFF.

This clonotype was recorded a few times. The genes are TRBV7-9 and TRBJ2-2; D uncertain. Trimming stripped 7 bases from V and 1 base from J, with 7 bases between. Germline values: CDR1 SEHNR, CDR2 FQNEAQ (reference sequence). The CDR3 totals 13 residues. The CDR3 nucleotides read TGTGCCAGCACCTACAGGAACACCGGGGAGCTGTTTTTT. This translates into CASTYRNTGELFF.

This clonotype was found a few times. The chain recombines TRBV15 with TRBJ1-6, with TRBD1 matching over 8 bases. CDR1 and CDR2 (germline): LNHNV, YYDKDF (reference sequence). V dropped 1 base and J dropped 7; count of bases not matched to a gene: 9. This CDR3 contains 17 residues. CDR3 sequence (DNA): TGTGCCACCAGCAGAGGAGAGGCAGGGGGCTCGAATTCACCCCTCCACTTT. Translation: CATSRGEAGGSNSPLHF. The entire variable domain, with the rest obtained from reference TRBV15 and TRBJ1-6, is as follows: DAMVIQNPRYQVTQFGKPVTLSCSQTLNHNVMYWYQQKSSQAPKLLFHYYDKDFNNEADTPDNFQSRRPNTSFCFLDIRSPGLGDTAMYLCATSRGEAGGSNSPLHFGNGTRLTVT.

This clonotype has a handful of counts. V gene TRBV5-1 combines with J gene TRBJ2-7; TRBD1 is a possible D gene (6 bases). With 0 bases removed from V and 4 bases from J, the gap between germline ends came to 23 bases. This CDR3 has 18 amino acids. The germline CDR1 and CDR2 sequences are SGHRS and YFSETQ. For the CDR3, the DNA is TGCGCCAGCAGCTTGGGATTGGGGGCGCCCCCGGCGGAGTACGAGCAGTACTTC. It translates to CASSLGLGAPPAEYEQYF.

This clonotype has only one observation. The chain employs TRBV20-1 and TRBJ2-7; 9 bases line up with TRBD1. Germline CDR1 reads DFQATT; CDR2 reads SNEGSKA (reference sequence). V gave up 6 bases and J gave up 6 bases; unmatched junction bases: 12. The CDR3 extends over 14 amino acids. The CDR3 reads CSAPSETGGREQYF. The CDR3 bases are TGCAGTGCCCCCTCCGAGACAGGGGGACGCGAGCAGTACTTC.

This clonotype was detected ten times or more. The chain links TRBV6-2 or TRBV6-3 to TRBJ2-7; D is undetermined. The CDR3 is 14 residues long. V was clipped by 0 bases and J by 6 bases, with 12 bases between them. Germline CDR1 MNHEY, CDR2 SVGEGT. CDR3 sequence: CASSYSAVQLEQYF. The CDR3 DNA is TGTGCCAGCAGTTACTCGGCTGTACAGCTCGAGCAGTACTTC.

Notes on this clonotype: Given a much more abundant clone one base away, this may be a read error. This chain uses TRBV5-1 with TRBJ2-7; TRBD2 aligns across 9 bases. V trimming: 6 bases; J trimming: 2 bases; junction bases outside the gene matches: 6. Germline V CDR1 and CDR2: SGHRS, YFSETQ. The CDR3 runs 14 residues. The chain's CDR3 is CASNAAGGTYEQYF. DNA of the CDR3: TGCGCCAGCAACGCCGCGGGGGGGACCTACGAGCAGTACTTC.

In its sample, this clonotype was seen many times. The V call is TRBV28, the J call TRBJ1-6, with unresolved D. CDR3 length: 12 amino acids. Germline CDR1 MDHEN, CDR2 SYDVKM. V was clipped by 3 bases and J by 9 bases, with 6 bases between them. The CDR3 here is CASSFVGSPLHF. CDR3 nucleotides: TGTGCCAGCAGTTTCGTCGGTTCACCCCTCCACTTT.

This clonotype was seen at least ten times. The chain couples TRBV2 to TRBJ2-7; 9 nucleotides align to TRBD1. Losses at the gene ends were 8 bases for V and 13 bases for J; bases not matched to a gene: 18. Germline V gene lookup returns CDR1 SNHLY and CDR2 FYNNEI. The CDR3 runs to 14 residues. CDR3 residues: CASRTGSGTGLFYF. DNA of the CDR3: TGTGCCAGCCGAACCGGATCCGGGACAGGGTTGTTCTACTTC.